The entry that follows covers one TCR beta chain sequence. As the sequencing template, cDNA was produced by extracting RNA and reverse transcribing it. Measured with immunoSEQ multiplex PCR; TCRdb has only the in-frame clones, and not every one. The table records about 150,000 clones, roughly 52% of them present only once. The record originates from a study of CD8+ T cells in alopecia areata. Study overall: Patients given treatment had severity scored by the percentage of scalp area affected.

Treatment denoted: oral pan-JAK inhibitor, 5-10 mg twice daily. CDR3 length: 12 amino acids. V gave up 11 bases and J gave up 4 bases, with 11 bases separating them. The germline V gene encodes CDR1 SEHNR and CDR2 FQNEAQ (reference sequence). V is TRBV7-9 and J is TRBJ2-2; the D is unclear. The clonotype originates from a human donor with alopecia areata. The input for sequencing was CD8+ T cells sorted from blood, taken at week 4, from a patient treated with tofacitinib. As DNA, the CDR3 is TGTGCCTGCGGACGGCTCACCGGGGAGCTGTTTTTT. Protein: CACGRLTGELFF.